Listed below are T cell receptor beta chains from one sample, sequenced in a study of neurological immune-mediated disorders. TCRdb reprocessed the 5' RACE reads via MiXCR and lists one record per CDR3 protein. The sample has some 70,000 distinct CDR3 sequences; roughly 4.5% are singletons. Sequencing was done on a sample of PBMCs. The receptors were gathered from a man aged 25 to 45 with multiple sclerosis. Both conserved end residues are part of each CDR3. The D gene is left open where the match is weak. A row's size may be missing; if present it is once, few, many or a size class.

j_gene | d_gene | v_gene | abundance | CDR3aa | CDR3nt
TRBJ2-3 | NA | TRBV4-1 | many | CASSQDRGDTQYF | TGCGCCAGCAGCCAAGATCGTGGAGATACGCAGTATTTT
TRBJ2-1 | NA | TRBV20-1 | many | CSARPGQEPNEQFF | TGCAGTGCTAGGCCCGGCCAGGAACCTAATGAGCAGTTCTTC
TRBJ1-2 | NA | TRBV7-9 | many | CASSSPGRANYGYTF | TGTGCCAGCAGCTCCCCCGGAAGGGCTAACTATGGCTACACCTTC
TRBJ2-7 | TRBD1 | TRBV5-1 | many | CASSLDRGNYEQYF | TGCGCCAGCAGCTTGGACAGGGGTAACTACGAGCAGTACTTC
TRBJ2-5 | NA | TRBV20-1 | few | CSARLVGETQYF | TGCAGTGCTCGACTAGTTGGAGAGACCCAGTACTTC
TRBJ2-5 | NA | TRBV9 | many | CASSGGAETQYF | TGTGCCAGCAGCGGGGGGGCGGAGACCCAGTACTTC
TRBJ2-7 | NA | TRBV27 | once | CASSGGPASSYEQYF | TGTGCCAGCAGTGGGGGCCCAGCCAGCTCCTACGAGCAGTACTTC
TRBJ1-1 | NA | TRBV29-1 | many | CSVEAKVTLVRRNTEAFF | TGCAGCGTTGAAGCCAAGGTCACACTGGTTCGCCGGAACACTGAAGCTTTCTTT
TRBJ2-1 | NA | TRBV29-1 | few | CSGVGTNYNEQFF | TGCAGCGGGGTTGGGACAAACTACAATGAGCAGTTCTTC
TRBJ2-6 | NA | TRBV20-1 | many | CSALFPGANVLTF | TGCAGTGCTCTATTCCCTGGGGCCAACGTCCTGACTTTC
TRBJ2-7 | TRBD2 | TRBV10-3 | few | CAISERAGDGEQYF | TGTGCCATCAGTGAAAGAGCGGGGGACGGCGAGCAGTACTTC
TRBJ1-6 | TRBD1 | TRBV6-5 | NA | CASSFLTGGNSPLHF | TGTGCCAGCAGTTTCCTCACAGGGGGCAATTCACCCCTCCACTTT